This passage covers 17 T cell receptor beta chains from one sample sequenced in a study of OX40 agonist ivuxolimab in advanced cancers. The table came from immunoSEQ multiplex PCR; TCRdb's copy has only in-frame clones and leaves some out. The sample has 28,000 or so clones; 90% are singletons. Here the sequenced sample was CD4+ or CD8+ T cells sorted from blood, taken in a trial of the OX40 agonist ivuxolimab. The receptors were gathered from an adult with an advanced solid tumor such as melanoma, head and neck, liver or kidney cancer.

Only a few counts were recorded for this clone. The chain uses TRBV5-6 and TRBJ1-4, with 8 bases aligning to TRBD1. The CDR3 is 14 amino acids. The germline gives CDR1 SGHDT, CDR2 YYEEEE. Trimming at V came to 2 bases and at J to 13 bases, leaving 10 bases not matched to a gene. The CDR3 DNA reads as TGTGCCAGCAGCTTTCGAATCCAGGGGGCGGGACTGTTTTTT. Its translation: CASSFRIQGAGLFF.

The V call is TRBV6-1, the J call TRBJ1-1; D ambiguous. The CDR3 runs 12 residues. Trimming pared 2 bases from V and 5 bases from J, leaving 6 bases between. Germline V gene sequence: CDR1 MNHNS, CDR2 SASEGT. CDR3 nucleotides: TGTGCCAGCAGTGAACGTCTAACTGAAGCTTTCTTT. It encodes CASSERLTEAFF.

This sequence joins TRBV5-4 and TRBJ2-7; D is unresolved. The CDR3 loop spans 13 amino acids. Germline CDR1 reads SGHNT; CDR2 reads YYREEE (reference sequence). The V and J ends lost 2 bases and 1 base respectively, with 7 bases between them. In nucleotides, the CDR3 is TGTGCCAGCAGCTTATTACTATCCTACGAGCAGTACTTC. This sequence encodes CASSLLLSYEQYF.

This chain uses TRBV19 with TRBJ1-1; D not certain. This CDR3 spans 13 amino acids. Trimming left V 5 bases short and J 1 base short, with 8 bases between. The germline V gene has CDR1 LNHDA and CDR2 SQIVND (reference sequence). This CDR3 reads CASSAMRNTEAFF. The CDR3 bases are TGTGCCAGTAGTGCGATGCGGAACACTGAAGCTTTCTTT.

This clone was recorded only once. The chain carries TRBV28 and TRBJ1-1; 11 nucleotides align to TRBD1. V was pared by 6 bases and J by 7 bases, with 13 bases of the junction left unmatched. This CDR3 contains 16 residues. Germline lookup yields CDR1 MDHEN and CDR2 SYDVKM. Written as DNA, the CDR3 is TGTGCCAGCAGATTCACCCCCGGACAGGGGGCGGTTGAAGCTTTCTTT. Translated: CASRFTPGQGAVEAFF.

This chain links TRBV5-6 with TRBJ2-7, with TRBD1 matching over 9 bases. There are 14 residues in the CDR3. Germline trimming cut 3 bases from V and 3 bases from J; bases unmatched to any gene: 4. Per the germline V gene, CDR1 is SGHDT and CDR2 is YYEEEE. In DNA form, the CDR3 reads TGTGCCAGCAGCTCGGACAGGGGATTCTACGAGCAGTACTTC. Its translation: CASSSDRGFYEQYF.

The gene calls are TRBV4-1 and TRBJ1-5; D may be TRBD1 (5 bases). Germline CDR1 reads MGHRA; CDR2 reads YSYEKL. This CDR3 contains 16 residues. Trimming removed 2 bases from V and 5 bases from J, with 16 bases in between. The CDR3 loop is CASSQTPGIGDQPQHF. The DNA for the CDR3 is TGCGCCAGCAGCCAAACCCCTGGGATAGGGGATCAGCCCCAGCATTTT.

This clone appeared once. The chain has TRBV7-9 and TRBJ1-2; 8 bases are a match to TRBD1. The CDR3 is 14 residues long. Trimming removed 4 bases from V and 9 bases from J; junction bases left unmatched: 10. Per germline, CDR1 SEHNR and CDR2 FQNEAQ (reference sequence). Here the CDR3 DNA reads TGTGCCAGCAGCTCCGGACAGGGCGGAAATAGCTACACCTTC. Translated: CASSSGQGGNSYTF. Supplemented by reference TRBV7-9 and TRBJ1-2, the full variable domain reads DTGVSQNPRHKITKRGQNVTFRCDPISEHNRLYWYRQTLGQGPEFLTYFQNEAQLEKSRLLSDRFSAERPKGSFSTLEIQRTEQGDSAMYLCASSSGQGGNSYTFGSGTRLTVV.

The chain combines TRBV7-9 with TRBJ1-4, with a weak D call TRBD1 (6 bases). Germline values: CDR1 SEHNR, CDR2 FQNEAQ (reference sequence). Trimming removed 0 bases at V and 8 bases at J, with 13 bases between. The CDR3 has 15 residues. Here the CDR3 reads CASSLAGAVEEKLFF. The CDR3 DNA follows: TGTGCCAGCAGCTTAGCGGGGGCCGTAGAGGAAAAACTGTTTTTT. Using reference TRBV7-9 and TRBJ1-4 for the parts outside the CDR3, the full variable domain is DTGVSQNPRHKITKRGQNVTFRCDPISEHNRLYWYRQTLGQGPEFLTYFQNEAQLEKSRLLSDRFSAERPKGSFSTLEIQRTEQGDSAMYLCASSLAGAVEEKLFFGSGTQLSVL.

This sequence joins TRBV30 and TRBJ1-1; tentatively, D is TRBD1 (5 bases). The CDR3 spans 12 residues. Germline V gene sequence: CDR1 GTSNPN, CDR2 SVGIG (reference sequence). V lost 5 bases and J lost 0, with 7 bases in between. The CDR3 DNA follows: TGTGCCTGGGGGGGACTGAACACTGAAGCTTTCTTT. Its protein product is CAWGGLNTEAFF.

This clone was counted a few times. The gene calls are TRBV7-9 and TRBJ1-1, with 8 bases identical to TRBD1. The CDR3 has 15 residues. Trimming took 1 base from V and 3 from J; bases not matched to a gene: 4. The V gene's germline CDR1 is SEHNR and CDR2 FQNEAQ (reference sequence). CDR3 protein: CASSLDDRGDTEAFF. In nucleotides, the CDR3 is TGTGCCAGCAGCTTAGACGACAGGGGCGACACTGAAGCTTTCTTT.

The chain has TRBV19 and TRBJ2-1, with 10 bases lining up with TRBD2. CDR1 and CDR2 (germline): LNHDA, SQIVND (reference sequence). The V gene end was trimmed by 7 bases and the J gene end by 8 bases; junction bases not matched to a gene: 11. The CDR3 consists of 15 residues. Written as DNA, the CDR3 is TGTGCCAGTACCCCATGGGCTAGCGGGAGCCATGAGCAGTTCTTC. It translates to CASTPWASGSHEQFF.

This clone was seen only once. The chain uses TRBV2 and TRBJ1-1; TRBD1 aligns across 9 bases. V lost 5 bases and J lost 3; bases outside the gene matches: 13. Germline assignment: CDR1 SNHLY and CDR2 FYNNEI. The CDR3 sequence is 17 residues long. CDR3 DNA: TGTGCCAGCAGTCCCCTCGGGACAGGGTTCGAGGACACTGAAGCTTTCTTT. Translated, it gives CASSPLGTGFEDTEAFF.

The chain's CDR3 is CASSFTDYNEQFF. In nucleotides, the CDR3 is TGTGCCAGCAGCTTCACGGACTACAATGAGCAGTTCTTC. V is TRBV5-5 and J is TRBJ2-1, with unresolved D. V gave up 2 bases and J gave up 3 bases, with 6 bases separating them. The CDR3 extends over 13 amino acids. CDR1 and CDR2 from the germline V gene are SGHKS and YYEKEE (reference sequence).

The CDR3 bases are TGTGCCAGCAGCCCCGGGACTTACGAGCAGTACTTC. Amino acid sequence: CASSPGTYEQYF. The chain links TRBV14 to TRBJ2-5; D may be TRBD2 (6 bases). The J call may be incorrect, as the DNA end agrees better with TRBJ2-7. Germline CDR1 is SGHDN and CDR2 is FVKESK. The CDR3 has 12 residues.

The chain links TRBV10-3 to TRBJ2-7; the match to TRBD1 covers 8 bases. The length of the CDR3 is 14 residues. The germline CDR1 and CDR2 sequences are ENHRY and SYGVKD. After removal of 5 bases from V and 2 bases from J, the junction contained 5 bases not matched to a gene. CDR3 sequence reads: CAISNPDRAYEQYF. DNA of the CDR3: TGTGCCATCAGTAACCCGGACAGGGCCTACGAGCAGTACTTC.

The rearrangement uses TRBV9 and TRBJ1-2, with a possible D match to TRBD1 (5 bases). V gave up 4 bases and J gave up 5 bases, with 15 bases separating them. The CDR3 has 14 residues. The germline gives CDR1 SGDLS, CDR2 YYNGEE. CDR3 region: CASSPTRDPYGYTF. The CDR3 nucleotides are TGTGCCAGCAGCCCCACTAGGGACCCTTATGGCTACACCTTC.